This TCR beta chain was profiled in a study of blood T cells in healthy people across ages. Overall study findings and caveats: Strong correlation was found linking TCR beta diversity to naive T cell percentage. Naive and antigen-experienced cells could not be conclusively compared, given unsorted PBMCs.

The CDR3 covers 15 residues. Germline V gene lookup returns CDR1 MGHDK and CDR2 SYGVNS. V gave up 8 bases and J gave up 11 bases; unmatched junction bases: 19. Remarks on this clonotype: Its antigen is currently unknown.

PCR was performed a second time for roughly 7 to 12 cycles using a sample-barcoded 5' primer and a J-beta primer mix. A tag from a template-switch adaptor with 12 random nucleotides marked each cDNA molecule. TCRdb analysed the 5' RACE reads with MiXCR anew, one entry per CDR3 protein. Of roughly 800,000 distinct CDR3 sequences listed, roughly 64% are singletons. Material: blood. The receptor's source is a man in his thirties or forties in good health. The gene calls are TRBV25-1 and TRBJ2-5, with 8 bases matching TRBD1. The CDR3 nucleotides are TGTGCCAGCTCGGGGGCCGGGACAGGACCTTGGGAGCAGTACTTC. It translates to CASSGAGTGPWEQYF.